The 29 T cell receptor beta chains reported below all come from one sample, sequenced in a study of cytomegalovirus exposure and HLA in healthy donors. The PCR had 60 Vbeta and 13 Jbeta primers. The repertoire was sequenced with immunoSEQ multiplex PCR; TCRdb's copy has only in-frame clones and lacks some. Of about 160,000 clones in the sample, over 70% were seen once. Sequenced material: PBMCs. These receptors were taken from a man between 18 and 29 years old in good health and CMV-seropositive.

The rearrangement uses TRBV6-5 and TRBJ1-1; D possibly corresponds to TRBD1 (5 bases). This CDR3 has 14 residues. V dropped 2 bases and J dropped 3 bases, with 10 bases sitting between them. CDR1 is MNHEY and CDR2 is SVGAGI in the germline V gene. The CDR3 region has the DNA TGTGCCAGCAGTTACGCAGGGAAAGACACTGAAGCTTTCTTT. It yields the protein CASSYAGKDTEAFF.

V gene TRBV4-1 combines with J gene TRBJ2-5, with 12 nucleotides matching TRBD2. The assigned J gene may be wrong: the sequence end matches TRBJ2-7 better. Germline CDR1 and CDR2: MGHRA and YSYEKL. This CDR3 spans 16 amino acids. The CDR3 loop is CASSPYPSGRADEQYF. The CDR3, as DNA: TGCGCCAGCAGCCCCTATCCTAGCGGGAGGGCCGACGAGCAGTACTTC.

The gene calls are TRBV6-5 and TRBJ2-7, with D unresolved. Trimming took off 6 bases at V and 3 bases at J, with 18 bases between the two ends. The CDR3 runs to 15 residues. Germline assignment: CDR1 MNHEY and CDR2 SVGAGI. The CDR3 region has the DNA TGTGCCAGCAGAGCCATGGGCGCATCTAACTACGAGCAGTACTTC. Its translation is CASRAMGASNYEQYF.

This chain connects TRBV6-6 to TRBJ2-2, with D possibly matching TRBD1 (5 bases). The CDR3 is 16 residues long. CDR1 and CDR2 from the germline V gene are MNHNY and SVGAGI (reference sequence). The germline V and J ends were trimmed by 6 bases and 3 bases, with 17 bases remaining between them. DNA for the CDR3: TGTGCCAGCAGGGCCCCCACTCTGGGGCACACCGGGGAGCTGTTTTTT. Translation gives CASRAPTLGHTGELFF.

The CDR3 here is CASSGTGGTGELFF. CDR3 in DNA: TGTGCCAGCAGCGGGACAGGGGGAACCGGGGAGCTGTTTTTT. This rearrangement joins TRBV9 to TRBJ2-2, with 10 bases fitting TRBD1. From germline, CDR1 is SGDLS and CDR2 YYNGEE. V shed 3 bases, J shed 5 bases, and the junction held 1 base outside the gene matches. This CDR3 is 14 amino acids long.

V gene TRBV2 combines with J gene TRBJ2-1; 8 bases line up with TRBD2. The V gene's germline CDR1 is SNHLY and CDR2 FYNNEI. This CDR3 region has 15 residues. V lost 6 bases, J lost 7 bases, and 11 bases stayed unmatched. The CDR3 DNA reads TGTGCCAGCAGAGGGAGCGGGGGAGCCGCAAATGAGCAGTTCTTC. This sequence encodes CASRGSGGAANEQFF.

The chain links TRBV6-4 to TRBJ2-1; 7 positions match TRBD2. With 6 bases clipped from V and 3 bases from J, the junction kept 5 bases outside the gene matches. This CDR3 contains 14 residues. The germline V gene has CDR1 MRHNA and CDR2 SNTAGT. In DNA form, the CDR3 reads TGTGCCAGCAGCCCTGGGGGGGACTACAATGAGCAGTTCTTC. Translating it yields CASSPGGDYNEQFF.

This clone is a singleton in its sample. V usage is TRBV9 and J usage is TRBJ2-1, with 10 positions matching TRBD2. J gave up 5 bases and V 0 bases, and 8 bases lay outside the gene matches. The CDR3 totals 17 residues. The germline gives CDR1 SGDLS, CDR2 YYNGEE. CDR3 DNA: TGTGCCAGCAGCGTAGTAGGGGGGACTAGCGCCAACAATGAGCAGTTCTTC. This gives the protein CASSVVGGTSANNEQFF.

The chain employs TRBV18 and TRBJ1-2, with 7 bases aligning to TRBD1. Germline CDR1 and CDR2: KGHSH and LQKENI. This CDR3 spans 15 amino acids. V was clipped by 5 bases and J by 0 bases; unmatched bases: 6. In nucleotides, the CDR3 is TGTGCCAGCTCAGCCGGGACAGACTCTAACTATGGCTACACCTTC. Translating it yields CASSAGTDSNYGYTF. The full variable domain, rest sourced from reference TRBV18 and TRBJ1-2, is NAGVMQNPRHLVRRRGQEARLRCSPMKGHSHVYWYRQLPEEGLKFMVYLQKENIIDESGMPKERFSAEFPKEGPSILRIQQVVRGDSAAYFCASSAGTDSNYGYTFGSGTRLTVV.

V gene TRBV5-6 combines with J gene TRBJ2-2; D not certain. This CDR3 region has 11 residues. Germline V gene data show CDR1 as SGHDT and CDR2 as YYEEEE. Trimming took 6 bases from V and 8 from J, leaving 8 bases between them. The CDR3, as DNA: TGTGCCAGCACCCGCGAAGGGGAGCTGTTTTTT. Its translation is CASTREGELFF.

The chain joins TRBV9 to TRBJ1-3; perhaps TRBD1 as D (5 bases). This CDR3 has 15 residues. Trimming removed 0 bases at V and 1 base at J, with 8 bases between. In germline, CDR1 is SGDLS, CDR2 YYNGEE. CDR3 in DNA: TGTGCCAGCAGCGTAGCAGGGCCTTCTGGAAACACCATATATTTT. Protein product: CASSVAGPSGNTIYF.

As to this clone: The junction departs from germline at one end; a sequencing error may be responsible. The chain employs TRBV7-2 and TRBJ2-1, with 7 bases aligning to TRBD1. CDR3 length: 12 residues. Germline V lookup: CDR1 SGHTA, CDR2 FQGNSA. CDR3 amino acids: CASSDSGTEGIF. For the CDR3, the DNA is TGTGCCAGCAGCGACTCCGGGACAGAAGGCATCTTC.

The rearrangement uses TRBV2 and TRBJ2-7; maybe TRBD1 (6 bases). The CDR3 loop spans 12 amino acids. With 7 bases removed from V and 5 bases from J, the gap between germline ends came to 12 bases. The germline CDR1 and CDR2 sequences are SNHLY and FYNNEI. This chain's CDR3 is CASTLDRNEQYF. The CDR3 coding sequence is TGTGCCAGCACCCTGGACAGAAACGAGCAGTACTTC.

This clone was found a few times. The rearrangement uses TRBV7-2 and TRBJ2-7, with a weak D call TRBD2 (5 bases). Germline CDR1 SGHTA, CDR2 FQGNSA. This CDR3 spans 15 amino acids. V lost 3 bases to trimming and J lost 2 bases, with 14 bases between them. The CDR3 is CASSLTPIGAYEQYF. CDR3 nucleotide sequence: TGTGCCAGCAGCTTGACGCCTATCGGGGCCTACGAGCAGTACTTC.

The V and J genes are TRBV6-1 and TRBJ2-5; 7 nucleotides match TRBD1. Germline CDR1 MNHNS, CDR2 SASEGT. The CDR3 length is 14 residues. The V and J ends lost 1 base and 2 bases, in that order; junction bases with no gene match: 1. The CDR3 here is CASSEGTGQETQYF. The CDR3 DNA follows: TGTGCCAGCAGTGAAGGGACAGGTCAAGAGACCCAGTACTTC.

This chain uses TRBV6-5 with TRBJ2-7, with a possible D match to TRBD2 (6 bases). Trimming removed 4 bases at V and 3 bases at J, with 19 bases between. There are 16 residues in the CDR3. Germline values: CDR1 MNHEY, CDR2 SVGAGI. Written as DNA, the CDR3 is TGTGCCAGCAGTTCTCAGACTTCCTCGGAGGGCTACGAGCAGTACTTC. It codes for CASSSQTSSEGYEQYF.

V usage is TRBV5-4 and J usage is TRBJ2-3; 9 bases align to TRBD2. The CDR3 totals 16 residues. V dropped 0 bases and J dropped 4; count of bases not matched to a gene: 6. Germline lookup yields CDR1 SGHNT and CDR2 YYREEE (reference sequence). CDR3 DNA sequence: TGTGCCAGCAGCTTGGACAGCGGGGGGCCCCCAGATACGCAGTATTTT. This translates into CASSLDSGGPPDTQYF.

The chain joins TRBV5-1 to TRBJ2-3, with a tentative D call TRBD1 (6 bases). The CDR3 has 15 amino acids. The germline V gene encodes CDR1 SGHRS and CDR2 YFSETQ. V dropped 4 bases and J dropped 1 base, with 13 bases sitting between them. CDR3 DNA: TGCGCCAGCAGCGCCCAAGGACAGCGCACAGATACGCAGTATTTT. It yields the protein CASSAQGQRTDTQYF.

V usage is TRBV7-2 and J usage is TRBJ2-7, with 10 bases identical to TRBD2. Germline V gives CDR1 SGHTA, CDR2 FQGNSA. J gave up 1 base and V 2 bases, and 11 bases lay outside the gene matches. The CDR3 consists of 18 residues. Here the CDR3 DNA reads TGTGCCAGCAGCTTATCGGTACTAGCGGGAATTGGGTCCTACGAGCAGTACTTC. Protein sequence: CASSLSVLAGIGSYEQYF. Combining the CDR3 with reference TRBV7-2 and TRBJ2-7 gives the whole variable domain GAGVSQSPSNKVTEKGKDVELRCDPISGHTALYWYRQSLGQGLEFLIYFQGNSAPDKSGLPSDRFSAERTGGSVSTLTIQRTQQEDSAVYLCASSLSVLAGIGSYEQYFGPGTRLTVT.

For the CDR3, the DNA is TGTGCCACCAGCAAGACAGGGGGCAAAGGGGCCAACGTCCTGACTTTC. Protein sequence: CATSKTGGKGANVLTF. The chain employs TRBV15 and TRBJ2-6, with 10 nucleotides matching TRBD1. The CDR3 is 16 residues long. After removal of 4 bases from V and 4 bases from J, the junction contained 4 bases not matched to a gene. CDR1 is LNHNV and CDR2 is YYDKDF in the germline V gene (reference sequence).

V and J are TRBV10-1 and TRBJ1-2, with 7 nucleotides matching TRBD1. The CDR3 spans 15 residues. CDR1 is WNHNN, CDR2 SYGVQD, per germline (reference sequence). V trimming: 9 bases; J trimming: 3 bases; junction bases outside the gene matches: 13. The CDR3 DNA reads TGCGCCAGGACCCAAGACAGGGTGTTCCACTATGGCTACACCTTC. This encodes CARTQDRVFHYGYTF.

This chain links TRBV18 with TRBJ1-1; 8 bases fit TRBD1. The CDR3 sequence is 14 residues long. V lost 3 bases to trimming and J lost 5 bases; unmatched junction nucleotides: 5. Looked up from germline, CDR1 is KGHSH and CDR2 is LQKENI. The CDR3 DNA sequence: TGTGCCAGCTCACCTAAGGACAGGGTAACTGAAGCTTTCTTT. Translation gives CASSPKDRVTEAFF. The entire variable domain, with the rest obtained from reference TRBV18 and TRBJ1-1, is as follows: NAGVMQNPRHLVRRRGQEARLRCSPMKGHSHVYWYRQLPEEGLKFMVYLQKENIIDESGMPKERFSAEFPKEGPSILRIQQVVRGDSAAYFCASSPKDRVTEAFFGQGTRLTVV.

This clone was seen only a few times. The chain's CDR3 is CASSRDFYGYTF. Written as DNA, the CDR3 is TGTGCCAGCAGCCGGGACTTCTATGGCTACACCTTC. The rearrangement uses TRBV14 and TRBJ1-2, with TRBD1 as a possible D gene (5 bases). Per the germline V gene, CDR1 is SGHDN and CDR2 is FVKESK. Trimming cost V 4 bases and J 4 bases, with 7 bases left between them. The CDR3 is 12 amino acids.

As to this clone: At one of its ends the junction is not consistent with the germline gene, which may arise from a read error. The chain has TRBV5-6 and TRBJ2-6; 11 bases fit TRBD2. The CDR3 contains 19 residues. Germline CDR1 SGHDT, CDR2 YYEEEE. The CDR3 here is CASSFGLAGLSSGANGLTF. DNA for the CDR3: TGTGCCAGCAGCTTTGGACTAGCGGGCCTGAGCTCTGGGGCCAACGGCCTGACTTTC.

The chain couples TRBV4-3 to TRBJ2-7, with 11 positions matching TRBD1. Germline-derived CDR1 and CDR2 are LGHNA and YSLEER. The length of the CDR3 is 15 residues. J was trimmed by 1 base and V by 4 bases; bases with no gene match: 3. As DNA, the CDR3 is TGCGCCAGCAGCCCCGGGACAGGGGGTTCCTACGAGCAGTACTTC. Encoded protein: CASSPGTGGSYEQYF.

The rearrangement links TRBV23-1 to TRBJ1-1, with unresolved D. TRBV23-1 belongs to the ORF category, with a function that is uncertain. CDR3 length: 17 amino acids. V was shortened by 3 bases and J by 3 bases, with 20 bases between the two germline ends. CDR3 nucleotide sequence: TGCGCCAGCAGTCACTTTCATGACCCCGGGGTATACACTGAAGCTTTCTTT. Protein product: CASSHFHDPGVYTEAFF.

This clone was seen only a few times. The chain uses TRBV11-2 and TRBJ2-1, with 15 bases aligning to TRBD2. The germline V gene has CDR1 SGHAT and CDR2 FQNNGV. Unmatched junction bases numbered 8, after V lost 6 bases and J lost 8 bases. The CDR3 runs 16 residues. The CDR3 sequence is CASRGLAGGYRDEQFF. CDR3 DNA sequence: TGTGCCAGCAGAGGACTAGCGGGAGGGTATAGGGATGAGCAGTTCTTC. The whole variable domain, filled in from reference TRBV11-2 and TRBJ2-1, reads EAGVAQSPRYKIIEKRQSVAFWCNPISGHATLYWYQQILGQGPKLLIQFQNNGVVDDSQLPKDRFSAERLKGVDSTLKIQPAKLEDSAVYLCASRGLAGGYRDEQFFGPGTRLTVL.

The V call is TRBV15, the J call TRBJ2-1, with 7 positions matching TRBD1. The CDR3 spans 14 residues. The germline V gene encodes CDR1 LNHNV and CDR2 YYDKDF (reference sequence). V was clipped by 5 bases and J by 5 bases; unmatched bases: 6. The CDR3 DNA is TGTGCCACCAGCCGGGGACAGACAAACAATGAGCAGTTCTTC. Its protein product is CATSRGQTNNEQFF. The full variable domain, its missing parts supplied by reference TRBV15 and TRBJ2-1, is DAMVIQNPRYQVTQFGKPVTLSCSQTLNHNVMYWYQQKSSQAPKLLFHYYDKDFNNEADTPDNFQSRRPNTSFCFLDIRSPGLGDTAMYLCATSRGQTNNEQFFGPGTRLTVL.

V gene TRBV9 combines with J gene TRBJ1-1, with a weak D call TRBD1 (6 bases). Per germline, CDR1 SGDLS and CDR2 YYNGEE. Trimming cost V 4 bases and J 0 bases, with 13 bases left between them. The CDR3 totals 15 residues. The CDR3 DNA reads as TGTGCCAGCAGCCCCTCGGGGGGCATGAACACTGAAGCTTTCTTT. Protein: CASSPSGGMNTEAFF.